Described below is a single TCR beta chain sequence and its context. Its antigen remains unidentified. A junction boundary mismatches the germline segment, possibly from a read error. Each 20-30 mg portion of unsorted bulk tissue served as the source for co-extraction of RNA and DNA. The germline gives CDR1 MNHEY, CDR2 SVGAGI. The CDR3 consists of 18 residues. This record comes from a study of tumor-infiltrating lymphocytes in primary liver carcinoma. Study outcomes and limitations: All five tumor regions shared only about 8-24% of top clones. The study found a significantly higher top-250-clone fraction in tumors than in blood (p = 0.039).

Constant-region priming of roughly 0.45 ug total RNA yielded TCR beta cDNA. Generation of the TCR beta libraries relied on three nested multiplex PCR rounds using slightly modified ARM-PCR. The study ran its first two PCR rounds for approximately 10 cycles each, using TRBV1-TRBV30 forward primers and a C-beta reverse primer. Using its own MiXCR run on the multiplex PCR reads, TCRdb lists one record per CDR3 protein. The table lists roughly 20,000 distinct CDR3 sequences, over 65% of them singletons, with roughly 43% in the top ten. The sequenced sample consisted of liver tumor tissue from sampling region 1. Stated subset: tumor region T1, superior pole. The chain couples TRBV6-5 to TRBJ1-6, with D tentatively TRBD1 (5 bases). The source of this sequence is a man between 40 and 49 years old with primary liver carcinoma and hepatitis B virus infection. CDR3 region: CASSYSNLGPLANSPFLF. In DNA, the CDR3 is TGTGCCAGCAGTTACTCGAACTTGGGGCCACTGGCCAATTCACCCTTCCTCTTT.